Below are 11 T cell receptor beta chains sequenced from a single sample in a study of shared clonotypes between healthy human individuals. The repertoire was sequenced with immunoSEQ multiplex PCR; TCRdb's copy has only in-frame clones and lacks some. Here the sample spans 2 million to 2.5 million clones, around 95% being singletons. The sequenced material came from naive CD4+ T cells sorted from blood. As for subset: CD45RA+ positively selected. The receptors here all came from a man aged 18 to 30 in good health.

The genes are TRBV27 and TRBJ2-1, with no clear D. Trimming stripped 3 bases from V and 8 bases from J, with 5 bases between. The CDR3 totals 11 residues. Germline V lookup: CDR1 MNHEY, CDR2 SMNVEV (reference sequence). The CDR3 DNA reads as TGTGCCAGCAGTTTCCGGTATGAGCAGTTCTTC. Its protein product is CASSFRYEQFF.

In the case of this clone: Other DNA variants within this sample encode the same CDR3. This chain links TRBV10-3 with TRBJ1-4; weak D call: TRBD1 (5 bases). Per germline, CDR1 ENHRY and CDR2 SYGVKD. This CDR3 comprises 14 residues. The V gene lost 0 bases and the J gene lost 7 bases, with 9 bases spanning the gap. Here the CDR3 reads CAISESGAGEKLFF. The CDR3 DNA reads as TGTGCCATCAGTGAGTCAGGGGCGGGTGAAAAACTGTTTTTT.

The rearrangement links TRBV5-1 to TRBJ1-5; no reliable D call. The CDR3 has 15 amino acids. CDR1 and CDR2 from the germline V gene are SGHRS and YFSETQ. The V and J ends lost 0 bases and 6 bases respectively, with 13 bases between them. This chain's CDR3 is CASSLEGSSSQPQHF. CDR3 nucleotide sequence: TGCGCCAGCAGCTTGGAGGGATCCTCAAGTCAGCCCCAGCATTTT.

The V and J genes are TRBV28 and TRBJ1-1; the D gene is possibly TRBD1 (6 bases). The CDR3 length is 12 residues. Germline V gene lookup returns CDR1 MDHEN and CDR2 SYDVKM. Deletions cut 2 bases from V and 11 bases from J, with 12 bases between. As DNA, the CDR3 is TGTGCCAGCAGTTTACCAGGGGTTAAGGCTTTCTTT. It specifies CASSLPGVKAFF.

J is TRBJ2-5 and V is TRBV25-1; D possibly corresponds to TRBD2 (7 bases). Deletions cut 0 bases from V and 4 bases from J, with 12 bases between. The CDR3 has 15 amino acids. Germline V lookup: CDR1 MGHDK, CDR2 SYGVNS. The CDR3 DNA sequence: TGTGCCAGCAGTGAATACCGAGGGGGGGGAGAGACCCAGTACTTC. Translated: CASSEYRGGGETQYF. Full variable domain (remainder filled in from reference TRBV25-1 and TRBJ2-5): EADIYQTPRYLVIGTGKKITLECSQTMGHDKMYWYQQDPGMELHLIHYSYGVNSTEKGDLSSESTVSRIRTEHFPLTLESARPSHTSQYLCASSEYRGGGETQYFGPGTRLLVL.

The chain couples TRBV15 to TRBJ1-1; D unresolved. Germline lookup yields CDR1 LNHNV and CDR2 YYDKDF (reference sequence). V lost 1 base and J lost 11, with 11 bases in between. This CDR3 region has 12 residues. CDR3 in amino acids: CATSRVREGAFF. CDR3 in DNA: TGTGCCACCAGCAGAGTGCGGGAAGGGGCTTTCTTT.

V gene TRBV10-3 combines with J gene TRBJ2-1, with D hard to call. CDR3 length: 15 residues. The V gene lost 0 bases and the J gene lost 1 base, with 7 bases spanning the gap. Germline lookup yields CDR1 ENHRY and CDR2 SYGVKD. The CDR3 sequence: CAISESADSYNEQFF. CDR3 in DNA: TGTGCCATCAGTGAGTCTGCGGATTCCTACAATGAGCAGTTCTTC.

CDR3 protein: CASRLGQGASYEQYF. The CDR3 nucleotides read TGTGCCAGCCGCTTGGGACAGGGGGCCTCCTACGAGCAGTACTTC. This chain connects TRBV6-5 to TRBJ2-7; TRBD1 agrees at 12 bases. Unmatched junction bases numbered 5, after V lost 8 bases and J lost 0 bases. Per germline, CDR1 MNHEY and CDR2 SVGAGI. This CDR3 comprises 15 residues.

This clone was observed a single time. The rearrangement links TRBV28 to TRBJ2-6; D might be TRBD1 (5 bases). Germline lookup yields CDR1 MDHEN and CDR2 SYDVKM. The V and J ends lost 10 bases and 5 bases respectively, with 15 bases between them. CDR3 length equals 14 residues. CDR3 sequence (DNA): TGTGCCACAAGCAAGGGGTCCCGGGCCAACGTCCTGACTTTC. It is translated as CATSKGSRANVLTF.

CDR3 sequence: CAVGGRTETQYF. In DNA, the CDR3 is TGTGCAGTTGGCGGGCGAACGGAGACCCAGTACTTC. The chain couples TRBV6-1 to TRBJ2-5; D may be TRBD2 (5 bases). Germline V gene lookup returns CDR1 MNHNS and CDR2 SASEGT. This CDR3 spans 12 amino acids.

CDR3 residues: CASSLVTAGNYGYTF. The DNA for the CDR3 is TGCGCCAGCAGCTTGGTAACAGCTGGGAACTATGGCTACACCTTC. The V and J genes are TRBV5-1 and TRBJ1-2; D gene uncertain. This CDR3 region has 15 residues. The germline CDR1 and CDR2 sequences are SGHRS and YFSETQ. V was pared by 0 bases and J by 2 bases, with 11 bases between.